This TCR beta chain was sequenced during a study of long-term antiretroviral therapy in people with HIV. About the study: The 2015 recommendation for immediate ART came about a decade after the earliest samples. Overall study findings and caveats: Repertoires looked antigen-experienced, with only a slight naive shift after ART. For ART adherence, viral resistance and therapy changes, no data were available.

Germline CDR1 reads PRHDT; CDR2 reads FYEKMQ (reference sequence). V lost 0 bases and J lost 0, with 9 bases in between. The CDR3 sequence is 17 residues long. Researchers report immunoSEQ v3.0 was run at survey level. Per sample, sequencing targeted roughly 35,000-55,000 T-cell genomes. Clones were read by immunoSEQ multiplex PCR, and TCRdb kept only the in-frame ones, dropping some. Of about 12,000 clones detected, around 90% appear once; the ten largest clones hold around 23%. As concerns this clone: Its specificity is not known.

The J gene is TRBJ2-6, the V gene TRBV13; the D is unclear. The TCR originated in a woman aged 40-49 years with HIV. The sequencing here drew on unsorted PBMCs, taken 2.1 years after starting antiretroviral therapy. In DNA, the CDR3 is TGTGCCAGCAGCTTAGGCAGCGTCGGCTCTGGGGCCAACGTCCTGACTTTC. Its translation: CASSLGSVGSGANVLTF.